This TCR beta chain was sequenced for a study of cytomegalovirus exposure and HLA in healthy donors. The primer mix had 60 Vbeta and 13 Jbeta primers. Method: immunoSEQ multiplex PCR; TCRdb's copy keeps in-frame clones and lacks some. Of roughly 96,000 clones in the sample, 65% to 80% were seen once. The germline V gene encodes CDR1 SGHAT and CDR2 FQNNGV. CDR3 size: 15 residues. With V trimmed by 5 bases and J by 2 bases, 5 bases remained unmatched. This TCR came from an older woman in good health and CMV-seropositive. The source material was PBMCs. The V gene is TRBV11-2, the J gene TRBJ1-2, with 10 bases matching TRBD1. CDR3 in amino acids: CASSPGQGGNYGYTF. As DNA, the CDR3 is TGTGCCAGCAGCCCCGGACAGGGGGGGAACTATGGCTACACCTTC. The whole variable domain, filled in from reference TRBV11-2 and TRBJ1-2, reads EAGVAQSPRYKIIEKRQSVAFWCNPISGHATLYWYQQILGQGPKLLIQFQNNGVVDDSQLPKDRFSAERLKGVDSTLKIQPAKLEDSAVYLCASSPGQGGNYGYTFGSGTRLTVV.